The 4 T cell receptor beta chains listed next were all sequenced from one sample in a study of CD8 T cells in Susac syndrome. RNA was extracted with the RNeasy kit, and a quantity of roughly 0.45 to 1 ug was reverse transcribed using random hexamers. TCRdb independently ran MiXCR on the immunoSEQ multiplex PCR reads; one entry per CDR3 protein. Of tens of thousands of distinct CDR3 sequences in the sample, over 75% are singletons; the top ten hold less than 0.55%. The sequenced sample consisted of CD8+ T cells from PBMCs. These TCRs come from a human donor with multiple sclerosis.

This clonotype was observed a single time. The chain has TRBV4-1 and TRBJ1-1, with D unresolved. CDR3 size: 11 residues. Germline CDR1 and CDR2: MGHRA and YSYEKL. V lost 1 base, J lost 6 bases, and 3 bases lay in between. The CDR3 here is CASSQGSEAFF. The CDR3 DNA sequence: TGCGCCAGCAGCCAAGGATCTGAAGCTTTCTTT.

The rearrangement links TRBV27 to TRBJ2-2, with TRBD1 identical over 7 bases. With 1 base clipped from V and 9 bases from J, the junction kept 11 bases outside the gene matches. The V gene's germline CDR1 is MNHEY and CDR2 SMNVEV (reference sequence). The CDR3 runs to 16 residues. This CDR3 is CASSLLRRQGVRELFF. The CDR3 DNA is TGTGCCAGCAGTTTATTAAGGCGACAGGGAGTGAGGGAGCTGTTTTTT.

The CDR3 region is CASSPIWPEPGETQYF. In DNA form, the CDR3 reads TGTGCCAGCAGTCCAATTTGGCCCGAACCGGGGGAGACCCAGTACTTC. The chain carries TRBV28 and TRBJ2-5, with D perhaps TRBD2 (5 bases). Germline V CDR1 and CDR2: MDHEN, SYDVKM. The CDR3 consists of 16 residues. V shed 5 bases and J shed 5 bases, with 21 bases lying between them.

The rearrangement uses TRBV6-5 and TRBJ2-7; no firm D call. V was clipped by 2 bases and J by 2 bases, with 10 bases between them. CDR3 length: 14 amino acids. Germline CDR1 reads MNHEY; CDR2 reads SVGAGI. Here the CDR3 DNA reads TGTGCCAGCAGTTACCTTGAAGCACCCTACGAGCAGTACTTC. This encodes CASSYLEAPYEQYF.